The T cell receptor (beta chain) described here comes from a study of PD-1 blockade in classical Hodgkin lymphoma. Repertoires were generated with immunoSEQ multiplex PCR, while TCRdb's copy carries only in-frame clones and drops some. The repertoire holds roughly 50,000 clones, with approximately 86% as singletons. Time point: cycle 4 day 1 (C4D1), after less than 7 weeks of nivolumab. Every patient had relapsed following autologous stem cell transplantation, and cohorts differed in brentuximab vedotin exposure. Deletions cut 2 bases from V and 5 bases from J, with 8 bases between. Germline-derived CDR1 and CDR2 are SGHTA and FQGTGA. This CDR3 region has 13 residues.

This chain joins TRBV7-3 and TRBJ2-3; D is uncertain. The sample consisted of peripheral blood mononuclear cells (PBMCs), taken before the fourth cycle of nivolumab. The origin of this receptor is a human donor with classical Hodgkin lymphoma. CDR3: CASSLFSGDTQYF. The CDR3, as DNA: TGTGCCAGCAGCTTATTCTCCGGAGATACGCAGTATTTT. Variable domain in full (rest from reference TRBV7-3 and TRBJ2-3): GAGVSQTPSNKVTEKGKYVELRCDPISGHTALYWYRQSLGQGPEFLIYFQGTGAADDSGLPNDRFFAVRPEGSVSTLKIQRTERGDSAVYLCASSLFSGDTQYFGPGTRLTVL.